These T cell receptor beta chains were read from a single sample in a study of shared clonotypes between healthy human individuals. The data were produced by immunoSEQ multiplex PCR, yet TCRdb's version contains in-frame clones alone and is incomplete. Of roughly 1,600,000 clones in the sample, approximately 98.5% were seen once. Sequencing used naive CD4+ T cells sorted from blood. The receptors were gathered from a man aged 30 to 39 in good health. Both conserved end residues are part of each CDR3. The D gene is left open where the match is weak. The listing skips clone size in some rows; elsewhere it reads once, few, many or a size class.

d_call j_call clone_size v_call cdr3_aa cdr3_nt
. TRBJ2-4 . TRBV18 CASSPSNPRKQNIQYF TGTGCCAGCTCACCCTCAAATCCCCGGAAGCAAAACATTCAGTACTTC
. TRBJ2-7 . TRBV27 CASSRPGKSSYEQYF TGTGCCAGCAGCCGACCAGGGAAGAGCTCCTACGAGCAGTACTTC
. TRBJ1-1 . TRBV5-5 CASSDDSKNTEAFF TGTGCCAGCAGCGACGACAGCAAGAACACTGAAGCTTTCTTT
TRBD1 TRBJ2-7 . TRBV6-5 CASSHRQGIYEQYF TGTGCCAGCAGTCACCGACAGGGGATCTACGAGCAGTACTTC
. TRBJ1-1 . TRBV27 CASSLTRMNTEAFF TGTGCCAGCAGTCTGACAAGAATGAACACTGAAGCTTTCTTT
TRBD2 TRBJ2-3 once TRBV13 CASSSAGLAGLRDTQYF TGTGCCAGCAGCTCGGCAGGGCTAGCGGGACTTCGGGATACGCAGTATTTT
. TRBJ2-7 . TRBV19 CASSIGTSYEQYF TGTGCCAGTAGCATTGGGACGAGCTACGAGCAGTACTTC
TRBD1 TRBJ2-1 . TRBV10-1 CASSERGQGVNEQFF TGCGCCAGCAGTGAGAGGGGACAGGGAGTCAATGAGCAGTTCTTC
. TRBJ1-5 . TRBV6-6 CATRQAPNQPQHF TGTGCCACTCGACAGGCCCCCAATCAGCCCCAGCATTTT
. TRBJ2-7 . TRBV15 CATSRDPTSRSYEQYF TGTGCCACCAGCAGAGATCCAACTAGCCGATCCTACGAGCAGTACTTC
. TRBJ1-5 . TRBV28 CASSSFSGYNQPQHF TGTGCCAGCAGCAGTTTCTCGGGTTACAATCAGCCCCAGCATTTT
. TRBJ2-1 . TRBV27 CASSRNNEQFF TGTGCCAGCAGCCGAAACAATGAGCAGTTCTTC
. TRBJ2-5 once TRBV10-1 CASSESIGEETQYF TGCGCCAGCAGTGAGTCGATCGGAGAAGAGACCCAGTACTTC
TRBD1 TRBJ1-2 . TRBV4-1 CASSQVSGQGRYTF TGCGCCAGCAGCCAAGTTTCGGGACAGGGGCGCTACACCTTC
. TRBJ1-1 . TRBV10-3 CAISETMGAFF TGTGCCATCAGTGAGACCATGGGGGCTTTCTTT
TRBD2 TRBJ2-7 . TRBV7-6 CASSLLAGVGEQYF TGTGCCAGCAGTTTACTAGCGGGAGTGGGCGAGCAGTACTTC
TRBD1 TRBJ2-7 . TRBV28 CASSFIGQGSYEQYF TGTGCCAGCAGTTTCATTGGACAGGGGTCCTACGAGCAGTACTTC
. TRBJ2-7 . TRBV2 CASSEDLGGASYEQYF TGTGCCAGCAGTGAAGATTTGGGGGGCGCTTCTTACGAGCAGTACTTC
TRBD1 TRBJ2-1 . TRBV2 CASSGPPDRVAYNEQFF TGTGCCAGCAGTGGACCCCCTGACAGGGTAGCCTACAATGAGCAGTTCTTC
. TRBJ2-7 . TRBV28 CASRKGVYEQYF TGTGCCAGCAGAAAAGGGGTCTACGAGCAGTACTTC
. TRBJ2-2 . TRBV11-3 CASSPWTAEGTGELFF TGTGCCAGCAGCCCATGGACTGCCGAGGGCACCGGGGAGCTGTTTTTT
TRBD2 TRBJ2-1 . TRBV28 CASASGSSYNEQFF TGTGCCAGCGCTAGCGGGAGCTCCTACAATGAGCAGTTCTTC
. TRBJ2-5 . TRBV19 CASSIGRGEETQYF TGTGCCAGTAGTATAGGACGTGGGGAGGAGACCCAGTACTTC
. TRBJ2-2 . TRBV18 CASSPQQGLNTGELFF TGTGCCAGCTCTCCCCAGCAAGGGTTGAACACCGGGGAGCTGTTTTTT
TRBD1 TRBJ2-7 . TRBV7-9 CASSSPGQGDYEQYF TGTGCCAGCAGCTCACCGGGACAGGGGGACTACGAGCAGTACTTC
. TRBJ2-2 once TRBV11-2 CASSLPPRNTGELFF TGTGCCAGCAGCTTACCCCCCAGGAACACCGGGGAGCTGTTTTTT
. TRBJ2-1 . TRBV28 CASSGEVEQFF TGTGCCAGCAGTGGGGAAGTTGAGCAGTTCTTC
TRBD1 TRBJ1-5 . TRBV28 CATSGTGGVSNQPQHF TGTGCCACCTCCGGGACAGGGGGCGTGAGCAATCAGCCCCAGCATTTT
. TRBJ2-7 . TRBV14 CASSQDRGLPTYYEQYF TGTGCCAGCAGCCAAGATCGTGGGTTACCCACATACTACGAGCAGTACTTC
. TRBJ2-2 . TRBV10-1 CASSESHRNTGELFF TGCGCCAGCAGTGAATCGCATCGGAACACCGGGGAGCTGTTTTTT
. TRBJ2-5 . TRBV7-3 CASSLGGQETQYF TGTGCCAGCAGCTTAGGAGGCCAAGAGACCCAGTACTTC
. TRBJ2-1 . TRBV11-2 CASSIGVQRLEQFF TGTGCCAGCAGCATAGGGGTGCAGCGCCTCGAGCAGTTCTTC
TRBD1 TRBJ1-1 . TRBV9 CASSVGSNRDRGSNTEAFF TGTGCCAGCAGCGTAGGTTCTAACCGGGACAGGGGCTCGAACACTGAAGCTTTCTTT
. TRBJ2-1 . TRBV18 CASSPTGRFWADTYNEQFF TGTGCCAGCTCACCGACGGGGAGGTTTTGGGCCGACACCTACAATGAGCAGTTCTTC
. TRBJ2-1 . TRBV2 CASTEERYNEQFF TGTGCCAGCACAGAGGAACGTTACAATGAGCAGTTCTTC
. TRBJ2-7 . TRBV20-1 CSAREVYEQYF TGCAGTGCTAGAGAGGTTTACGAGCAGTACTTC
. TRBJ1-2 . TRBV5-1 CASSLGQAASGYTF TGCGCCAGCAGCTTGGGACAAGCCGCCTCTGGCTACACCTTC
TRBD1 TRBJ1-4 . TRBV5-1 CASSASGTGGEKLFF TGCGCCAGCAGCGCCTCCGGGACAGGAGGGGAAAAACTGTTTTTT
. TRBJ2-5 once TRBV7-9 CASSFAQGRETQYF TGTGCCAGCAGCTTCGCACAGGGCAGGGAGACCCAGTACTTC
TRBD2 TRBJ2-1 . TRBV27 CASSSYLREGRGEQFF TGTGCCAGCAGTTCCTATTTGCGGGAGGGCCGGGGTGAGCAGTTCTTC
TRBD2 TRBJ2-7 . TRBV11-2 CASSSWDYPGVEQYF TGTGCCAGCAGCTCCTGGGACTATCCGGGGGTGGAGCAGTACTTC
. TRBJ2-1 . TRBV13 CASSLLYNEQFF TGTGCCAGCAGCCTTCTGTACAATGAGCAGTTCTTC
TRBD2 TRBJ2-1 . TRBV5-1 CASSHKTSGIVSEQFF TGCGCCAGCAGCCATAAGACTAGCGGGATAGTCAGCGAGCAGTTCTTC
TRBD1 TRBJ2-6 . TRBV28 CASSLYQGVGANVLTF TGTGCCAGCAGTTTATATCAGGGGGTAGGGGCCAACGTCCTGACTTTC